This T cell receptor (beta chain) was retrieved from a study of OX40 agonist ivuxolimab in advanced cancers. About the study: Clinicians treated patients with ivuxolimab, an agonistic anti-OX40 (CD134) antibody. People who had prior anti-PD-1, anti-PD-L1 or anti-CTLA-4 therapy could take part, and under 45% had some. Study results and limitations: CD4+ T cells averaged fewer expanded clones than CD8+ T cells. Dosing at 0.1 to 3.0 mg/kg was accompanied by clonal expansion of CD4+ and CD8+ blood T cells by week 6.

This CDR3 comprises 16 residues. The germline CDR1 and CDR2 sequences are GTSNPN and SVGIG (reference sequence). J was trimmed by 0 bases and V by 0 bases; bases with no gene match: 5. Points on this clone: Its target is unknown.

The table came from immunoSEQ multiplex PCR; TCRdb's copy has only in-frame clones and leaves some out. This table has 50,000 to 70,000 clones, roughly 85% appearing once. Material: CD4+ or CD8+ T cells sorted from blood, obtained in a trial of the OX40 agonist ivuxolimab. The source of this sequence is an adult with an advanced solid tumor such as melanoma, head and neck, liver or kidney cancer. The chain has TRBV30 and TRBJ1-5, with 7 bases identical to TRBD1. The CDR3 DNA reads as TGTGCCTGGAGTGTAGGGTCAGGGGGTAGCAATCAGCCCCAGCATTTT. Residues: CAWSVGSGGSNQPQHF.